This T cell receptor beta chain derives from a study of response to subunit inactivated influenza vaccine. Study-level points and caveats: The authors offered the suggestion that each seasonal influenza vaccination recruits few new T cells.

TCRdb fed the RT-PCR reads into MiXCR, producing one record per CDR3 protein. The repertoire holds approximately 200,000 distinct CDR3 sequences, with over 13% as singletons. V trimming: 4 bases; J trimming: 0 bases; junction bases outside the gene matches: 7. In germline, CDR1 is MNHEY, CDR2 SMNVEV (reference sequence). The CDR3 consists of 16 residues. In regard to this clonotype: What it binds is not known.

Sequences were derived from CD8+ T cells sorted from PBMCs, sampled 5 days after vaccination. This rearrangement joins TRBV27 to TRBJ2-7, with TRBD2 matching over 9 bases. The sequence was collected from a man aged 45-60 years who received an inactivated influenza vaccine. The CDR3 loop is CASSSVAGGNSYEQYF. The CDR3 bases are TGTGCCAGCAGTTCCGTCGCGGGGGGGAACTCCTACGAGCAGTACTTC.